This TCR beta chain was obtained from a study of shared clonotypes between healthy human individuals. Study-level information: With ages of 18 to 49, the donors were two women and a few men. General study points: Generation probabilities of non-shared clonotypes were lower (relative to those shared by all four donors). Even with large depth, rarefaction showed that sorted-subset sequencing was incomplete.

Sequencing was performed with immunoSEQ multiplex PCR; in TCRdb, only in-frame clones are kept and a portion is missing. The profile shows around 2.5 million clones, 93% of them singletons. This CDR3 is built from 15 residues. CDR1 and CDR2 (germline): SNHLY, FYNNEI. V lost 1 base to trimming and J lost 0 bases, with 7 bases between them. Of note for this clone: Its antigen is unidentified.

Sequencing was performed on naive CD4+ T cells from PBMCs. Subset in this sample: CD45RA+ positively selected. This chain joins TRBV2 and TRBJ1-5; D remains unclear. The clonotype was recovered from a man in his late teens or twenties in good health. Some clones in this sample may be carry-over from other donors' samples. CDR3 nucleotides: TGTGCCAGCAGTGAAGAGCCCCTTAGCAATCAGCCCCAGCATTTT. As protein: CASSEEPLSNQPQHF.